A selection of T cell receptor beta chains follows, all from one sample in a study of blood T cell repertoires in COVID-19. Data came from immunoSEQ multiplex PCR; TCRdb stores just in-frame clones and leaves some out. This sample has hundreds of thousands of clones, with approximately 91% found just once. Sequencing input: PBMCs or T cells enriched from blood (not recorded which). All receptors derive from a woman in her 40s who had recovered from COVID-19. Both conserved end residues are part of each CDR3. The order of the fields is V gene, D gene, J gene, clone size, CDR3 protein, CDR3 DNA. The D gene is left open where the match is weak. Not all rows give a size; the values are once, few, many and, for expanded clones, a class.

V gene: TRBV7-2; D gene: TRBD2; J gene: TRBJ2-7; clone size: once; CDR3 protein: CASSLVLAGRYEQYF; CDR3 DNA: TGTGCCAGCAGCTTGGTTCTAGCGGGAAGGTACGAGCAGTACTTC
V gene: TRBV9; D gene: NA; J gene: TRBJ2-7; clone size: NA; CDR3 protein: CASSVATRCYEQYF; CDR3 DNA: TGTGCCAGCAGCGTAGCTACGCGGTGCTACGAGCAGTACTTC
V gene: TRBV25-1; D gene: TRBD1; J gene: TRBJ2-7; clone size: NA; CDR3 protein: CASSDPGQPLGEQYF; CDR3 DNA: TGTGCCAGCAGTGACCCGGGACAGCCTTTAGGGGAGCAGTACTTC
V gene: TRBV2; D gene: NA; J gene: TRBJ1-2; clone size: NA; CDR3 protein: CASSESATYLYGYTF; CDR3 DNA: TGTGCCAGCAGTGAATCAGCGACTTACCTCTATGGCTACACCTTC
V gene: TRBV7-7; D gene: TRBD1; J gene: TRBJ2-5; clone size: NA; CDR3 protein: CASSRDRGSRETQYF; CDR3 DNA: TGTGCTAGCAGCCGAGACAGGGGCAGTAGGGAGACCCAGTACTTC
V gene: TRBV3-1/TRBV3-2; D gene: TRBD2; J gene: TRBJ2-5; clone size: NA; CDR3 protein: CASSRGEGPQETQYF; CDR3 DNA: TGTGCCAGCAGCCGCGGGGAGGGCCCCCAAGAGACCCAGTACTTC
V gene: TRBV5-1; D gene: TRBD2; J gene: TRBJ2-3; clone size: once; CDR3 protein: CASSLTSGRAGDTQYF; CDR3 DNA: TGCGCCAGCAGCTTGACTAGCGGGAGGGCCGGGGATACGCAGTATTTT
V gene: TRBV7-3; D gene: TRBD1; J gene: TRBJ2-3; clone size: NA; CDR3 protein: CASSPQGGRTDTQYF; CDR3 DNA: TGTGCCAGCAGCCCACAGGGGGGTCGCACAGATACGCAGTATTTT
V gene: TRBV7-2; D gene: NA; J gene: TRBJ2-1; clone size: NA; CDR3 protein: CASSLPGGPYNEQFF; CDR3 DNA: TGTGCCAGCAGCTTACCCGGAGGACCCTACAATGAGCAGTTCTTC
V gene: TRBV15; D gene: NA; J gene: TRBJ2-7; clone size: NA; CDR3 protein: CATSRELPAGARMDYVTSSYEQYF; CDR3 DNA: TGTGCCACCAGCAGAGAGTTACCGGCGGGGGCCAGAATGGACTATGTGACTAGCAGTTACGAGCAGTACTTC
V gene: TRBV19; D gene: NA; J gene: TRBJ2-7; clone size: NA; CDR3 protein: CASSPPEGEQYF; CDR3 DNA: TGTGCCAGTAGTCCTCCGGAGGGCGAGCAGTACTTC
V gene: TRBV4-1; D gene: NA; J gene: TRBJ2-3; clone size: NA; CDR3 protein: CASSQDSTGTSRRGTDTQYF; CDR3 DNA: TGCGCCAGCAGCCAAGATTCCACCGGGACTTCTCGTCGGGGCACAGATACGCAGTATTTT
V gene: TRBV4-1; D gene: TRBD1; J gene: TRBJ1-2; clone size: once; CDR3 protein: CASSQPDRVGGYTF; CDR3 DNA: TGCGCCAGCAGCCAACCCGACAGGGTAGGTGGCTACACCTTC
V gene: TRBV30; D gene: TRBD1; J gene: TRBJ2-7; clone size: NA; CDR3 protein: CAYLSTGAYEQYF; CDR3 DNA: TGTGCCTACCTCTCTACAGGGGCCTACGAGCAGTACTTC